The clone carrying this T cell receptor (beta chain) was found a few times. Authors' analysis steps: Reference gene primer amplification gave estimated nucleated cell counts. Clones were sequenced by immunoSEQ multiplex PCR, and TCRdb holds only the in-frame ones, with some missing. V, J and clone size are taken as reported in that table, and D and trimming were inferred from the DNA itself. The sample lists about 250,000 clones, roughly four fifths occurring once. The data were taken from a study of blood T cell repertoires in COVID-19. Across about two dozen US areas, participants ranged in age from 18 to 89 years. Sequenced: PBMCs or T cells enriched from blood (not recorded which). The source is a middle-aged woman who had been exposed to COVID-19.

CDR3 protein: CASSQWTGGPLDYGYTF. CDR3 DNA: TGTGCCAGCAGCCAATGGACAGGGGGCCCATTAGACTATGGCTACACCTTC. The chain joins TRBV27 to TRBJ1-2, with TRBD1 matching 11 bases. CDR1 and CDR2 (germline): MNHEY, SMNVEV (reference sequence). Trimming took 6 bases from V and 3 from J; bases not matched to a gene: 12. This CDR3 comprises 17 residues.